The 26 T cell receptor beta chains below all came from one sample that was sequenced in a study of CD8+ T cells in alopecia areata. The authors extracted RNA and reverse transcribed it into cDNA as the sequencing template. Profiling relied on immunoSEQ multiplex PCR, and the TCRdb table lists in-frame clones only, not all of them. This table has 100,000 to 150,000 clones, about 47% appearing once. The sequencing used CD8+ T cells sorted from blood, collected at week 0. The origin of the receptors is a human donor with alopecia areata.

This clone has only one observation. The V and J genes are TRBV4-3 and TRBJ2-3; 9 positions agree with TRBD2. There are 15 residues in the CDR3. V dropped 0 bases and J dropped 3; count of bases not matched to a gene: 1. Germline lookup yields CDR1 LGHNA and CDR2 YSLEER. In DNA, the CDR3 is TGCGCCAGCAGCCAAGAGACTAGCGGAACAGATACGCAGTATTTT. Translation gives CASSQETSGTDTQYF.

This clone is judged medium-sized. Other nucleotide sequences in the sample specify the same CDR3. This sequence joins TRBV20-1 and TRBJ2-7; D is ambiguous. This CDR3 is 11 amino acids long. V lost 0 bases and J lost 3, with 3 bases in between. Germline CDR1 and CDR2: DFQATT and SNEGSKA (reference sequence). The CDR3 nucleotides are TGCAGTGCTAGAGATAACTACGAGCAGTACTTC. The encoded protein is CSARDNYEQYF.

This clone was recorded a few times. The J gene is TRBJ2-1, the V gene TRBV10-3; D is unclear. This CDR3 has 13 residues. Trimming cost V 0 bases and J 4 bases, with 4 bases left between them. CDR1 is ENHRY and CDR2 is SYGVKD in the germline V gene. The CDR3 loop is CAISESEYNEQFF. CDR3 in DNA: TGTGCCATCAGTGAGTCTGAGTACAATGAGCAGTTCTTC.

This clone has just a few counts. V is TRBV7-9 and J is TRBJ2-3; a possible D gene is TRBD2 (7 bases). V lost 6 bases to trimming and J lost 2 bases, with 18 bases between them. Germline CDR1 is SEHNR and CDR2 is FQNEAQ (reference sequence). CDR3 length: 16 amino acids. In DNA, the CDR3 is TGTGCCAGCAGTCCCCTAGGGGGGGCCTACACAGATACGCAGTATTTT. It specifies CASSPLGGAYTDTQYF. The variable domain in full, completed from reference TRBV7-9 and TRBJ2-3, reads DTGVSQNPRHKITKRGQNVTFRCDPISEHNRLYWYRQTLGQGPEFLTYFQNEAQLEKSRLLSDRFSAERPKGSFSTLEIQRTEQGDSAMYLCASSPLGGAYTDTQYFGPGTRLTVL.

The chain joins TRBV6-5 to TRBJ2-2, with a tentative D call TRBD2 (6 bases). The CDR3 sequence is 14 residues long. Trimming took 6 bases from V and 6 from J, leaving 14 bases between them. Germline values: CDR1 MNHEY, CDR2 SVGAGI. CDR3 nucleotide sequence: TGTGCCAGCAGGGGACTCCGTCTCGCCGGGGAGCTGTTTTTT. This codes for CASRGLRLAGELFF.

V gene TRBV27 combines with J gene TRBJ1-1; D may be TRBD1 (6 bases). Trimming left V 4 bases short and J 1 base short, with 7 bases between. The CDR3 is 13 residues long. The germline V gene has CDR1 MNHEY and CDR2 SMNVEV (reference sequence). CDR3 coding DNA: TGTGCCAGCAGTTGGGGACAGAACACTGAAGCTTTCTTT. Translation gives CASSWGQNTEAFF.

The chain links TRBV5-1 to TRBJ1-1; no clear D gene. V lost 8 bases to trimming and J lost 2 bases, with 13 bases between them. The CDR3 runs to 13 residues. Looked up from germline, CDR1 is SGHRS and CDR2 is YFSETQ. CDR3 sequence (DNA): TGCGCCAGTAAACAACGAACTAACACTGAAGCTTTCTTT. It codes for CASKQRTNTEAFF.

The rearrangement links TRBV29-1 to TRBJ1-4; D not resolved. Trimming left V 6 bases short and J 7 bases short, with 15 bases between. Germline CDR1 SQVTM, CDR2 ANQGSEA. This CDR3 region has 13 residues. The CDR3 DNA reads TGCAGCGTCCCCGAGGCTAGCGGTGAAAAACTGTTTTTT. It is translated as CSVPEASGEKLFF. Drawing the rest from reference TRBV29-1 and TRBJ1-4, the complete variable domain is SAVISQKPSRDICQRGTSLTIQCQVDSQVTMMFWYRQQPGQSLTLIATANQGSEATYESGFVIDKFPISRPNLTFSTLTVSNMSPEDSSIYLCSVPEASGEKLFFGSGTQLSVL.

The chain uses TRBV2 and TRBJ2-1, with a weak D call TRBD2 (6 bases). With 7 bases removed from V and 3 bases from J, the gap between germline ends came to 16 bases. This CDR3 region has 15 residues. From germline, CDR1 is SNHLY and CDR2 FYNNEI. Here the CDR3 reads CASTRAGPNYNEQFF. The CDR3 DNA follows: TGTGCCAGCACTCGGGCGGGACCGAACTACAATGAGCAGTTCTTC.

CDR3 region: CAISDSTWDTEAFF. The CDR3 coding sequence is TGTGCCATCTCGGACTCTACCTGGGACACTGAAGCTTTCTTT. The rearrangement links TRBV13 to TRBJ1-1, with D unresolved. The length of the CDR3 is 14 residues. Germline V CDR1 and CDR2: PRHDT, FYEKMQ (reference sequence). V was trimmed by 10 bases and J by 3 bases, leaving 18 bases between them.

The V gene is TRBV10-2, the J gene TRBJ2-7; D possibly uses TRBD1 or TRBD2 (5 bases each). Germline CDR1 and CDR2: WSHSY and SAAADI. The CDR3 length is 15 residues. V was trimmed by 0 bases and J by 3 bases, leaving 12 bases between them. The CDR3 region is CASSESAGTSYEQYF. CDR3 sequence (DNA): TGCGCCAGCAGTGAGTCCGCCGGGACGAGCTACGAGCAGTACTTC.

This clone turned up a few times. The V and J genes are TRBV7-9 and TRBJ1-1; possible D gene TRBD1, 5 bases. V was cut by 5 bases and J by 12 bases, with 19 bases left in between. The germline V gene encodes CDR1 SEHNR and CDR2 FQNEAQ (reference sequence). The CDR3 length is 13 residues. CDR3 residues: CASSAGEGPPTFF. In nucleotides, the CDR3 is TGTGCCAGCAGCGCGGGGGAAGGCCCCCCGACTTTCTTT.

The chain has TRBV30 and TRBJ1-1; no firm D call. From germline, CDR1 is GTSNPN and CDR2 SVGIG (reference sequence). CDR3 length: 12 residues. V was cut by 2 bases and J by 0 bases, with 4 bases left in between. The CDR3 bases are TGTGCCTGGAGTTCCATGAACACTGAAGCTTTCTTT. Protein sequence: CAWSSMNTEAFF.

The chain recombines TRBV4-1 with TRBJ1-2, with no clear D. The CDR3 has 14 amino acids. Per the germline V gene, CDR1 is MGHRA and CDR2 is YSYEKL. Trimming removed 0 bases from V and 8 bases from J, with 13 bases in between. CDR3 protein: CASSQDPRVRGYTF. In DNA, the CDR3 is TGCGCCAGCAGCCAAGATCCTAGGGTACGAGGCTACACCTTC.

The gene calls are TRBV5-1 and TRBJ2-5; TRBD2 is a possible D gene (5 bases). Germline CDR1 reads SGHRS; CDR2 reads YFSETQ. Trimming took 0 bases from V and 1 from J, leaving 7 bases between them. This CDR3 region has 14 residues. CDR3 bases: TGCGCCAGCAGCTTGGCTAGCCTCCAAGAGACCCAGTACTTC. Translation: CASSLASLQETQYF.

The V and J genes are TRBV13 and TRBJ2-5; 10 nucleotides agree with TRBD2. The CDR3 runs 16 residues. With 2 bases clipped from V and 2 bases from J, the junction kept 5 bases outside the gene matches. CDR1 PRHDT and CDR2 FYEKMQ come from the germline V gene (reference sequence). DNA of the CDR3: TGTGCCAGCAGCTTATTCGGACTAGCGGAACAAGAGACCCAGTACTTC. Its protein product is CASSLFGLAEQETQYF.

The gene calls are TRBV7-3 and TRBJ1-1; no firm D call. CDR3 length equals 15 residues. The V gene's germline CDR1 is SGHTA and CDR2 FQGTGA. V lost 4 bases, J lost 4 bases, and 16 bases lay in between. The CDR3 reads CASSWQGVGGTEAFF. Here the CDR3 DNA reads TGTGCCAGCAGCTGGCAAGGTGTGGGCGGCACTGAAGCTTTCTTT.

J is TRBJ1-2 and V is TRBV27; D is uncertain. The CDR3 is made up of 13 amino acids. Looked up from germline, CDR1 is MNHEY and CDR2 is SMNVEV (reference sequence). V lost 2 bases to trimming and J lost 4 bases, with 8 bases between them. CDR3 coding DNA: TGTGCCAGCAGTTTAGGTTCGGGCTATGGCTACACCTTC. Its translation is CASSLGSGYGYTF.

The rearrangement uses TRBV11-2 and TRBJ2-7; tentatively, D is TRBD1 (5 bases). Germline V gene data show CDR1 as SGHAT and CDR2 as FQNNGV. This CDR3 comprises 13 residues. V was pared by 2 bases and J by 4 bases, with 9 bases between. The CDR3 spells CASSLRQTYEQYF. CDR3 DNA sequence: TGTGCCAGCAGCTTAAGACAGACTTACGAGCAGTACTTC. The variable domain in full, with the rest retrieved from reference TRBV11-2 and TRBJ2-7, is EAGVAQSPRYKIIEKRQSVAFWCNPISGHATLYWYQQILGQGPKLLIQFQNNGVVDDSQLPKDRFSAERLKGVDSTLKIQPAKLEDSAVYLCASSLRQTYEQYFGPGTRLTVT.

V is TRBV25-1 and J is TRBJ1-2; a weak D match, TRBD1 (5 bases). CDR3 length: 14 residues. CDR1 MGHDK and CDR2 SYGVNS come from the germline V gene. Trimming stripped 10 bases from V and 6 bases from J, with 21 bases between. CDR3 coding DNA: TGTGCCACTTCCGGGACGGAGTCATCCCATGGCTACACCTTC. Translation: CATSGTESSHGYTF.

This clone was counted a single time. The chain combines TRBV29-1 with TRBJ1-2; D uncertain. V shed 0 bases and J shed 5 bases, with 10 bases lying between them. CDR3 length: 13 residues. Germline V CDR1 and CDR2: SQVTM, ANQGSEA. Written as DNA, the CDR3 is TGCAGCGTTGAAGATCCTCGGAGTTATGGCTACACCTTC. Residues: CSVEDPRSYGYTF.

This chain connects TRBV5-4 to TRBJ1-2, with TRBD1 as a possible D gene (5 bases). Germline-derived CDR1 and CDR2 are SGHNT and YYREEE (reference sequence). This CDR3 is built from 14 residues. Trimming took off 4 bases at V and 2 bases at J, with 12 bases between the two ends. The CDR3 DNA is TGTGCCAGCAGCCGACGGGGGGGGAACTATGGCTACACCTTC. Translation: CASSRRGGNYGYTF.

The chain is built from TRBV19 and TRBJ2-5; D remains ambiguous. The V and J ends lost 2 bases and 5 bases respectively, with 9 bases between them. Per the germline V gene, CDR1 is LNHDA and CDR2 is SQIVND (reference sequence). The CDR3 totals 13 residues. The CDR3 DNA follows: TGTGCCAGTAGTATACCCTACCCCGAGACCCAGTACTTC. Protein sequence: CASSIPYPETQYF.

The chain links TRBV7-9 to TRBJ2-2; tentative D call: TRBD1 (6 bases). V was pared by 6 bases and J by 3 bases, with 14 bases between. The CDR3 is made up of 15 amino acids. The germline V gene has CDR1 SEHNR and CDR2 FQNEAQ (reference sequence). The CDR3 sequence: CASSQGWTDTGELFF. In DNA form, the CDR3 reads TGTGCCAGCAGTCAGGGGTGGACCGACACCGGGGAGCTGTTTTTT. Full variable domain (outside the CDR3, taken from reference TRBV7-9 and TRBJ2-2): DTGVSQNPRHKITKRGQNVTFRCDPISEHNRLYWYRQTLGQGPEFLTYFQNEAQLEKSRLLSDRFSAERPKGSFSTLEIQRTEQGDSAMYLCASSQGWTDTGELFFGEGSRLTVL.

CDR3: CAETAIEGYSPLHF. Written as DNA, the CDR3 is TGTGCCGAGACGGCTATAGAAGGCTATTCACCCCTCCACTTT. The chain joins TRBV7-9 to TRBJ1-6; D remains ambiguous. From germline, CDR1 is SEHNR and CDR2 FQNEAQ (reference sequence). The length of the CDR3 is 14 residues. Trimming left V 11 bases short and J 8 bases short, with 19 bases between.

The chain carries TRBV14 and TRBJ2-7; tentative D call: TRBD1 (5 bases). The CDR3 is made up of 14 amino acids. The V gene's germline CDR1 is SGHDN and CDR2 FVKESK. The germline V and J ends were trimmed by 3 bases and 1 base, with 10 bases remaining between them. Here the CDR3 DNA reads TGTGCCAGCAGCCAGGTTTCAGGGTCCTACGAGCAGTACTTC. Protein sequence: CASSQVSGSYEQYF.